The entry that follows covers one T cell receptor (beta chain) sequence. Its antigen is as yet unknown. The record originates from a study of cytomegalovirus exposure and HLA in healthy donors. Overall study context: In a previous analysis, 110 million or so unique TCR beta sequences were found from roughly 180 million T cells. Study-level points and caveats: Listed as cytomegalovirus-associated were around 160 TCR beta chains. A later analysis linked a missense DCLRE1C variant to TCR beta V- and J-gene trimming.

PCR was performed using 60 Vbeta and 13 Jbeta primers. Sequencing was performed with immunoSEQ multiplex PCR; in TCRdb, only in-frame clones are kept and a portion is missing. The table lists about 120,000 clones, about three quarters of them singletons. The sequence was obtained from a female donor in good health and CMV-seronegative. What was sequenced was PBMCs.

The CDR3 bases are TGCGCCAGCAGTTTATTAACACAGATGAACACTGAAGCTTTCTTT. Translation: CASSLLTQMNTEAFF. The rearrangement uses TRBV5-1 and TRBJ1-1; D ambiguous. Germline values: CDR1 SGHRS, CDR2 YFSETQ. V dropped 5 bases and J dropped 0 bases, with 14 bases sitting between them. The CDR3 loop spans 15 amino acids.